The clone carrying this T cell receptor (beta chain) was picked up many times. Its antigen is not identified. This entry is derived from a study of Graves' ophthalmopathy and Graves' hyperthyroidism. General study points: Blood contained most expanded thyroid clonotypes exceeding 0.001 frequency. At around 68% sensitivity and 72.22% specificity, the model predicted progression of the ophthalmopathy.

With 2 bases removed from V and 5 bases from J, the gap between germline ends came to 10 bases. Germline-derived CDR1 and CDR2 are SGHTA and FQGNSA. The CDR3 has 14 residues. Aged 18 to 65, hyperthyroidism patients had been newly diagnosed, with under 2 months' duration. In this cohort, patients with other autoimmune diseases, uncontrolled infections, pregnancy or lactation were excluded. TCR beta CDR3 regions were amplified from RNA transcripts. Scientists carried out first-round RT-PCR using HTBI primers and then a second-round multiplex PCR. Via MiXCR, TCRdb re-called the multiplex PCR reads, giving one row per CDR3 protein. There are over a million distinct CDR3 sequences in the sample; 36% occur only once, and around 10% lies in the top ten.

The sequence derives from an adult man with Graves' hyperthyroidism. V gene TRBV7-2 combines with J gene TRBJ1-5; D is perhaps TRBD1 (5 bases). The sequencing input was peripheral blood or thyroid tissue (not recorded which). The CDR3 DNA follows: TGTGCCAGCAGCTTAATCGGGGCAGATCAGCCCCAGCATTTT. Encoded protein: CASSLIGADQPQHF. Full variable domain (outside the CDR3, taken from reference TRBV7-2 and TRBJ1-5): GAGVSQSPSNKVTEKGKDVELRCDPISGHTALYWYRQSLGQGLEFLIYFQGNSAPDKSGLPSDRFSAERTGGSVSTLTIQRTQQEDSAVYLCASSLIGADQPQHFGDGTRLSIL.